Listed here are 12 T cell receptor beta chains from one sample, sequenced in a study of CD8+ T cells in alopecia areata. Extraction of RNA preceded its reverse transcription into cDNA, which served as the sequencing template. The table came from immunoSEQ multiplex PCR; TCRdb's copy has only in-frame clones and leaves some out. The repertoire consists of approximately 280,000 clones, none detected only once. Researchers sorted pooled cutaneous lymph node cells on the basis of CD4, CD8alpha, NKG2D, NKG2ACE and other markers. Material for sequencing was CD4+ T cells sorted from a lymph node. These receptors were collected from a C3H/HeJ mouse with alopecia areata. The strain's MHC: H2-k.

As for this clone: Mouse names are used for the genes. The read gets to within 4 residues of the CDR3 end, and the germline J gene fills in the rest. Other DNA sequences in this specimen translate into the identical CDR3. V is TRBV31 and J is TRBJ1-2; D is perhaps TRBD1 (5 bases). Germline CDR1 and CDR2: GKSSPN and SITVG. This CDR3 is built from 14 residues. The ends were cut back, 0 bases at V and 0 bases at J, with 8 bases in the middle. Here the CDR3 reads CAWSLQGANSDYTF. The sequenced part of the CDR3 DNA is TGTGCCTGGAGTCTCCAGGGCGCAAACTCC.

Only a few counts were recorded for this clone. Each gene name is a mouse one. The same CDR3 also results from other DNA sequences found in this sample. The CDR3 reads CASRPPGQNYAEQFF. The sequenced part of the CDR3 DNA is TGTGCCAGCAGACCTCCGGGACAGAACTATGCT. V and J are TRBV19 and TRBJ2-1; TRBD1 agrees at 7 bases. Read coverage stops 4 residues before the CDR3 terminus; the germline J gene supplies the remainder. The CDR3 totals 15 residues. J lost 1 base, V lost 5 bases, and 6 bases had no gene match. Per germline, CDR1 FNHDT and CDR2 SITEND (reference sequence).

This clone was picked up a small number of times. The germline and genes are mouse ones. The CDR3 end falls 4 residues outside the read, so it is completed with the germline J gene. The J gene is TRBJ2-5, the V gene TRBV14; TRBD1 matches at 11 bases. V gave up 2 bases and J gave up 1 base; unmatched junction bases: 9. Germline V CDR1 and CDR2: SGHDT, FRDEAV. The CDR3 consists of 18 residues. The CDR3 spells CASSFLPGTGGHQDTQYF. The sequenced part of the CDR3 DNA is TGTGCCAGCAGTTTTCTCCCTGGGACAGGGGGGCACCAAGAC.

This clone was seen only a few times. Mouse gene names and germline throughout. The sequence runs out 4 residues before the end of the CDR3; the remainder is reconstructed from the germline J gene. This sample also contains other DNA sequences that code for the same CDR3. The chain employs TRBV13-3 and TRBJ1-2, with 7 bases fitting TRBD1. Trimming cost V 1 base and J 4 bases; bases outside gene matches: 1. The germline gives CDR1 NNHDY, CDR2 SYVADS. The CDR3 totals 13 residues. The sequenced part of the CDR3 DNA is TGTGCCAGCAGTGATTACAGGGGCTCC. It yields the protein CASSDYRGS. The whole CDR3 reads CASSDYRGSDYTF.

In this sample, this clone turned up a few times. Any gene name here is a mouse gene name. Sequencing ends 4 residues short of the CDR3 end; the germline J gene provides the rest. The chain couples TRBV13-1 to TRBJ2-5; the match to TRBD1 covers 10 bases. In germline, CDR1 is NSHNY, CDR2 SYGAGN. The CDR3 has 14 amino acids. The part of the CDR3 DNA that was read is TGTGCCAGCAGTGTTGACAGGGGGCTAGAC. Its translation: CASSVDRGLD. The full CDR3 is CASSVDRGLDTQYF.

This clone was seen a handful of times. Genes and germline come from the mouse. The DNA ends 4 residues before the CDR3 does, and the rest of the CDR3 is filled in from the germline J gene. Within the sample, other DNA sequences also encode this same CDR3. The V gene is TRBV19, the J gene TRBJ2-7, with 8 nucleotides matching TRBD1. The CDR3 is 11 residues long. Germline-derived CDR1 and CDR2 are FNHDT and SITEND (reference sequence). The sequenced part of the CDR3 DNA is TGTGCCAGCCGACAGGGGTAT. It encodes CASRQGY. The whole CDR3 is CASRQGYEQYF.

About this clone: Gene names refer to mouse genes. Sequencing ends 4 residues short of the CDR3 end; the germline J gene provides the rest. This chain joins TRBV19 and TRBJ2-4; D is undetermined. The CDR3 sequence is 14 residues long. From germline, CDR1 is FNHDT and CDR2 SITEND (reference sequence). Between the trimmed V and J ends, which lost 1 base and 2 bases, there was a span of 8 bases. This chain's CDR3 is CASSINKNQNTLYF. The sequenced part of the CDR3 DNA is TGTGCCAGCAGTATAAACAAAAATCAAAAC.

The table lists this clone with a few counts. Mouse gene names apply. The read stops 4 residues short of the end of the CDR3; the missing end is completed from the germline J gene. The chain carries TRBV14 and TRBJ2-7, with 7 bases fitting TRBD2. The CDR3 loop spans 14 amino acids. Per the germline V gene, CDR1 is SGHDT and CDR2 is FRDEAV. Unmatched junction bases numbered 7, after V lost 4 bases and J lost 3 bases. The CDR3 bases that were read are TGTGCCAGCAGTCCTGGGGGATCCGTCTAT. It yields the protein CASSPGGSVY. The full CDR3 is CASSPGGSVYEQYF.

This clone was seen ten or more times. Gene names and germline refer to mouse. The DNA ends 4 residues before the CDR3 does, and the rest of the CDR3 is filled in from the germline J gene. The sample carries other DNA sequences with the same CDR3. This chain uses TRBV13-1 with TRBJ2-1; 10 nucleotides match TRBD2. Trimming cost V 3 bases and J 1 base; bases outside gene matches: 1. CDR3 length: 15 residues. CDR1 NSHNY and CDR2 SYGAGN come from the germline V gene. The CDR3: CASSGGLGNYAEQFF. The sequenced CDR3 bases are TGTGCCAGCAGTGGGGGACTGGGGAACTATGCT.

This clone came up a few times. Gene names and germline refer to mouse. The read finishes 4 residues shy of the CDR3 end, and the germline J gene is used to complete it. The chain joins TRBV13-3 to TRBJ1-1; TRBD1 agrees at 7 bases. The CDR3 is made up of 14 amino acids. Germline CDR1 and CDR2: NNHDY and SYVADS. After removal of 0 bases from V and 3 bases from J, the junction contained 2 bases not matched to a gene. CDR3 sequence reads: CASSDDRGYTEVFF. CDR3 DNA (partial): TGTGCCAGCAGTGATGACAGGGGATACACA.

As concerns this clone: A much larger clone lies one base from this, so it may be a read error. Genes and germline come from the mouse. Read data end 4 residues before the CDR3 end; the end is taken from the germline J gene. The same CDR3 is also encoded by other DNA sequences in this sample. The chain joins TRBV13-1 to TRBJ2-5; tentatively, D is TRBD1 (6 bases). The CDR3 is 14 residues long. V was trimmed by 1 base and J by 3 bases, leaving 9 bases between them. CDR1 is NSHNY and CDR2 is SYGAGN in the germline V gene. CDR3 bases read: TGTGCCAGCAGTGATTCGGGACAACAAGAC. The encoded protein is CASSDSGQQD. The entire CDR3 sequence reads CASSDSGQQDTQYF.

This clone was seen a few times. Gene names and germline refer to mouse. The read falls 4 residues short of the CDR3 end, and the missing part is taken from the germline J gene. The rearrangement uses TRBV13-1 and TRBJ2-1; a weak D match, TRBD2 (6 bases). The CDR3 has 15 residues. Germline V gene data show CDR1 as NSHNY and CDR2 as SYGAGN. Trimming removed 0 bases from V and 3 bases from J, with 10 bases in between. CDR3 bases read: TGTGCCAGCAGTGATGCACCTGGGGCCTATGCT. Translation gives CASSDAPGAYA. The entire CDR3 is CASSDAPGAYAEQFF.